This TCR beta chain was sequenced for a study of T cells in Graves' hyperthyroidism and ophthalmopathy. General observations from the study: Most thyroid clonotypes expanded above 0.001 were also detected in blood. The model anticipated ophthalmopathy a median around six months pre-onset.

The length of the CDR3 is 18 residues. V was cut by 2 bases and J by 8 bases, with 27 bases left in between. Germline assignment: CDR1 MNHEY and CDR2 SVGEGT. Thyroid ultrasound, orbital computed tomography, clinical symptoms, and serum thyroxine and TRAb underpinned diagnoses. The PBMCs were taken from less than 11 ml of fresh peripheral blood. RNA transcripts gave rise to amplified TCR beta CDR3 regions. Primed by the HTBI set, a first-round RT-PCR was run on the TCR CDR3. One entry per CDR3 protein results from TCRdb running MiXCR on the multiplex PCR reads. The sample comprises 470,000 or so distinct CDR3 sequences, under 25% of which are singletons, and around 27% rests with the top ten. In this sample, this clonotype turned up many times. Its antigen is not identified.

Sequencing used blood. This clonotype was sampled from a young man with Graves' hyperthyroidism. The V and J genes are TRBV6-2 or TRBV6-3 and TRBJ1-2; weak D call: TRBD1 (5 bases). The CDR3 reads CASSYPPRGRQHPGGYTF. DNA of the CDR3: TGTGCCAGCAGTTACCCGCCGCGCGGAAGACAGCATCCCGGCGGCTACACCTTC.